The source of this TCR beta chain is a study of T-cell memory formation after mild COVID-19. Study findings and constraints: Shrinking CD4+ clones were chiefly CM and EM; CD8+ ones were chiefly EMRA.

Constant-segment primers and 5'RACE yielded cDNA libraries for TCR alpha and TCR beta, each carrying sample barcodes and UMIs. From the 5' RACE reads, TCRdb called clonotypes with MiXCR, one entry per CDR3 protein. Among roughly 600,000 distinct CDR3 sequences listed, over 15% were seen once. Comments on this clonotype: Its cognate antigen is unknown.

The sample was PBMCs or a T cell subset sorted from them (not recorded which). The clonotype comes from an adult woman who had mild COVID-19 (a few samples of this study predate the infection). Cell type and time point are not known.

This chain's CDR3 is CASSDLLGGSSYEQYF. The CDR3 DNA follows: TGTGCCAGCAGTGATTTGTTAGGGGGGAGCTCCTACGAGCAGTACTTC. V and J are TRBV2 and TRBJ2-7; D possibly matches TRBD1 or TRBD2 (6 bases each). Trimming removed 3 bases from V and 0 bases from J, with 15 bases in between. The V gene's germline CDR1 is SNHLY and CDR2 FYNNEI. The CDR3 is made up of 16 amino acids.